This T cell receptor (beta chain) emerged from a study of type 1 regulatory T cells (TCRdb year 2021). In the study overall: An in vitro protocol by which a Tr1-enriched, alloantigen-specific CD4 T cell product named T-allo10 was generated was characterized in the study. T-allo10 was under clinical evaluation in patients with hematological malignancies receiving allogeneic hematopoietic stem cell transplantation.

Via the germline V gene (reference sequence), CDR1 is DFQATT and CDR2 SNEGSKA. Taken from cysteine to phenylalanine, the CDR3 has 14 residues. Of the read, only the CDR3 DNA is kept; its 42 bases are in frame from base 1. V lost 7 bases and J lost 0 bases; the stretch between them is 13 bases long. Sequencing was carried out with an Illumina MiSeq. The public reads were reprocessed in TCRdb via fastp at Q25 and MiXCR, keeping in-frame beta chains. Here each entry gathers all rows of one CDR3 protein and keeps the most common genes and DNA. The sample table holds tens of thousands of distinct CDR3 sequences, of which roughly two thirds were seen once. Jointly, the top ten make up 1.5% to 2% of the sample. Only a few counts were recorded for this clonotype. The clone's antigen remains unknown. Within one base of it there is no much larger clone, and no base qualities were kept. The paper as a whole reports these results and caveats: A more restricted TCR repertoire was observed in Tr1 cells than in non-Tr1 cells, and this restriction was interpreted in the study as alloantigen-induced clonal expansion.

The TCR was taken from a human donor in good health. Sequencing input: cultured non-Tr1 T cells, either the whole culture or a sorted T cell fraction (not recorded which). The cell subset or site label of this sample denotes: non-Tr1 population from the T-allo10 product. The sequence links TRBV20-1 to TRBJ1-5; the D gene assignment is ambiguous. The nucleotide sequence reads TGCAGTGGCATGTCCGGAACTAGCAATCAGCCCCAGCATTTT. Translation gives CSGMSGTSNQPQHF.